This record covers a single TCR beta chain. The antigen it recognizes is unknown. Qualities for individual bases were not recorded, and no much larger clone is one base off. This sample is part of a study of cytomegalovirus exposure and HLA in healthy donors (dated 2017 in TCRdb). For context, the study as a whole: An earlier analysis of approximately 600 of the donors reported more than 250 Gb of sequence data and about 100 million unique TCR beta sequences from 150 million to 200 million T cells. An early release covering roughly 600 HLA-typed donors comprised about 310 gigabases of sequencing data and 65 million to 100 million unique TCR sequences. Of the 300 to 500 genotyped donors, 80% to 90% were placed in the genetic ancestry cluster associated with self-reported Caucasian donors. The aim of the study was to test whether cataloging public T cell receptors could identify signatures of past pathogen exposure. Using immunosequencing, the study profiled T cell repertoires from 500 to 800 subjects and related those repertoires to cytomegalovirus serostatus. A separate validation cohort of roughly 120 different subjects was used in addition to the approximately 670-subject first cohort. To predict cytomegalovirus infection status, the study combined high-throughput TCR immunosequencing, statistical association of individual TCRs with disease status, and machine learning. To study patterns of TCR occurrence, a later analysis re-analyzed previously published TCR beta repertoires from 666 donors and added high-resolution HLA genotyping. Rather than using new phenotypic data, the later analysis identified candidate immune exposures from TCR beta sequences and from how often those sequences occurred across donors. An earlier analysis of more than 450 of the donors used high-throughput TCR beta sequencing to judge whether each TCR beta V gene segment behaved as functional or pseudogenic. Donor age, sex, ethnicity and CMV serostatus were compiled together with the repertoire data. Genome-wide SNP genotypes for about three fifths of the roughly 700 donors were used in a later genetic analysis, which treated that subset as a discovery cohort. Every repertoire in the discovery cohort had been generated on one and the same sequencing platform. HLA typing covered class I and class II loci at four-digit resolution. Typing coverage varied by locus: roughly 629-640 donors for A, B, C, DRB1 and DQB1; roughly 500 for DQA1; around 570 for DPA1; roughly 450 for DPB1. About five DR-DQ haplotypes were treated as single units for association and clustering because of strong linkage in the cohort. On average, roughly 240,000 unique TCR beta nucleotide sequences were sequenced per donor among several hundred genotyped donors of the cohort, with roughly 19% of those sequences being non-productive.

Overall study results and their limits: Assigning TCR associations to individual alleles was difficult when HLA alleles, especially DR and DQ, strongly co-occurred. A further reported finding was that TCR beta sequences accurately predicted the HLA-A and HLA-B alleles for most subjects in the first cohort. Linkage disequilibrium might explain the correlated functional status among segregating V segments, but an unknown experimental factor could not be excluded. In a later analysis, HLA-associated TCR beta chains showed more clonal expansion and lower generation probabilities than non-associated chains that were equally common. The classifier was reported to diagnose cytomegalovirus status with high specificity and sensitivity in both the original cohort and the validation cohort. Compared with the roughly 670-donor mean, donors in an Asian-associated ancestry cluster had fewer N-insertions in productive TCRs, according to a later genetic analysis. A later analysis associated 15,000 to 20,000 TCR beta sequences with specific HLA alleles at a false discovery rate of 0.05. Because the 87-base-pair reads could not distinguish some IMGT-functional V segments, including TRBV6-2 and TRBV6-3, those segments were excluded. According to a later analysis, parvovirus B19, influenza, CMV and Epstein-Barr virus appeared linked to several top co-occurrence clusters. The authors suggested that the approach could potentially be extended to other disease states and immunological phenotypes. A few of the identified cytomegalovirus-associated TCR beta chains were confirmed in vitro to be specific for cytomegalovirus antigens. V-gene and J-gene trimming of TCR beta chains was associated with a missense DCLRE1C variant in a later genetic analysis, and the association was replicated in an independent cohort. In a later analysis, the rate of TCR association differed among HLA loci, with DRB1 alleles having the most associated TCRs and HLA-C alleles having the fewest. In this cohort, only TCR beta chains were sequenced, and detectable features were limited by the absence of alpha or paired-chain data. The earlier analysis of 587 of the donors excluded roughly 16 rarely observed V segments, including chromosome 9 orphons, because counts were too low. Because HLA typing was unavailable for some donors at each locus, only the typed subset was used in association tests. Sequencing depth was assumed to be roughly uniform across donors in the presence/absence analyses, though that assumption may not hold. A total of roughly 160 TCR beta chains were listed by the study as associated with cytomegalovirus. In a later analysis, most CMV-associated TCR beta chains were found to appear HLA-restricted, with HLA associations seemingly driven largely by CMV exposure. An earlier analysis of approximately 540 of the donors showed that most TCR beta V segments appeared in productive rearrangements either about 87% or about 30% of the time, which broadly matched IMGT annotations. A group of highly shared sequence variants was considered likely to be a technical artifact of the sequencing pipeline. Across donors, most TCR sequences were observed very rarely, whereas some public TCRs were present in many individuals. CMV serostatus was the only immune exposure information available for the cohort.

The library was prepared using the immunoSEQ multiplex PCR assay. For the multiplex PCR, a mixture combining 60 forward primers for TCR Vbeta segments and 13 reverse primers for TCR Jbeta segments was used. A multiplex PCR assay on genomic DNA amplified the CDR3 region of rearranged TCR beta genes. Amplified TCR beta libraries were sequenced as 87-base-pair reads on the Illumina HiSeq System. As for the authors' bioinformatics: A later analysis counted about 80 million unique TCR beta chains across the 550 to 750 repertoires, and around 9.9 million of these chains were shared by at least two donors. Raw reads were error-corrected and collapsed into unique sequences by a nearest-neighbor algorithm in which closely related sequences were merged to remove PCR and sequencing errors. V, D and J gene segments were assigned by aligning CDR3 sequences to IMGT reference sequences. For a sequence to be retained, a match of at least six nucleotides was required to both a V gene segment and a J gene segment. A rearrangement was called productive if the CDR3 had no stop codons and remained in frame with V and J, and every other rearrangement was called non-productive. Following IMGT convention, CDR3 was defined as the stretch from the second conserved V-encoded cysteine to the conserved J-encoded phenylalanine. The earlier analysis of approximately 590 of the donors excluded any sequence lacking an unambiguous match to a single V gene segment. An earlier analysis of 587 of the donors called V segments functional above 56.7% productive rearrangements and segregating when the between-donor standard deviation exceeded 5%. To diagnose cytomegalovirus status from the catalog of TCR beta chain sequences, a statistical classification framework was built. V and J gene assignment, in a later analysis, came from comparing TCR nucleotide sequences with IMGT/GENE-DB human TR gene sequences. A later analysis assigned CDR3 sequences and most-parsimonious VDJ recombination scenarios with the TCRdist pipeline. In a later analysis, each TCR beta chain was defined by its CDR3 amino acid sequence together with its V-gene family, and reads lacking a unique V-gene family were excluded. To address suspected cross-contamination and a sequencing artifact, a later analysis removed 550 to 750 highly shared, low-generation-probability nucleotide sequences. In a later analysis, a clonal expansion index for each public chain was calculated from normalized within-repertoire ranks of inferred template counts. A later analysis computed generation probabilities with a VDJ recombination model fitted to out-of-frame rearrangements, and checked the results against IGoR. In a later analysis, TCR-TCR, TCR-HLA and TCR-CMV co-occurrence was scored with hypergeometric tests, and a repertoire-size bias correction was applied to TCR pairs. To estimate false discovery rates, a later analysis permuted the HLA or CMV assignments 20 times. In a later analysis, co-occurring TCRs were grouped using DBSCAN, and TCRdist sequence similarity was added for clustering within HLA-allele-positive subsets. Repertoires with fewer than 30,000 or more than 120,000 public chains, plus five repertoires with anomalous nucleotide sharing, were excluded from co-occurrence clustering. TCRdb mirrors the immuneACCESS table, restricted to in-frame sequences. Some clones are absent from its copies; in checked studies, under half trace to an unresolved V gene, and the reason for the others is unknown. The V and J calls and clone size were taken over from that table, and D and trimming were inferred from the DNA. Recorded for this sample are over 100,000 clones; around 68% of them occurred a single time. About 4.4% of the sample comes from the top ten.

The cohort was made up of around 720 healthy bone marrow donors. At the time of sampling, all cohort members were nominally healthy, though unrecorded immune exposures were likely present. CMV serostatus was recorded as positive for around 300 and negative for about 50% of the roughly 670 cohort members, whereas no CMV serostatus was recorded for the donor in question. A peripheral blood sample was collected from each donor, and TCR beta sequencing was performed on peripheral blood mononuclear cells. The Qiagen DNeasy Blood Extraction Kit was used to extract genomic DNA from the blood cell samples. The germline V end is reduced by 5 bases and the J end by 11 bases; junction bases left unmatched: 6. Based on the germline V gene, the CDR1 and CDR2 sequences are SGHVS and FNYEAQ. The CDR3 numbers 14 residues from cysteine through phenylalanine. The kept DNA is CDR3 alone, 42 bases in frame from the first base.

The chain is made from TRBV7-6 and TRBJ2-6; the junction holds 10 bases that match TRBD1. The receptor was isolated from a human donor in good health. The sequenced sample consisted of PBMCs. The DNA reads as follows: TGTGCCAGCAGCCCCGGGACAGGGGCTGACGTCCTGACTTTC. Translated, this is CASSPGTGADVLTF.